Shown below are 18 T cell receptor beta chains from a single sample sequenced in a study of beta chain features in type 1 diabetes. Expressed TCRB transcripts were sequenced after all isolated RNA was converted to cDNA. Clones were sequenced by immunoSEQ multiplex PCR, and TCRdb holds only the in-frame ones, with some missing. This table has around 300,000 clones, around 13% appearing once. The sequencing input was central memory CD4+ T cells from blood. These receptors all come from a man aged 25 to 45 in good health.

V is TRBV4-2 and J is TRBJ1-5; D is undetermined. The germline V and J ends were trimmed by 3 bases and 7 bases, with 19 bases remaining between them. The CDR3 extends over 16 amino acids. Germline V lookup: CDR1 LGHNA, CDR2 YNFKEQ. This CDR3 is CASSQAGSGGQQPQHF. For the CDR3, the DNA is TGTGCCAGCAGCCAGGCCGGTTCGGGAGGGCAGCAGCCCCAGCATTTT.

The chain recombines TRBV30 with TRBJ1-4; 7 nucleotides align to TRBD1. The CDR3 runs 14 residues. V was pared by 1 base and J by 7 bases, with 6 bases of the junction left unmatched. Looked up from germline, CDR1 is GTSNPN and CDR2 is SVGIG (reference sequence). CDR3 region: CAWSADRPGEKLFF. Here the CDR3 DNA reads TGTGCCTGGAGTGCGGACAGGCCGGGTGAAAAACTGTTTTTT. Supplemented by reference TRBV30 and TRBJ1-4, the full variable domain reads SQTIHQWPATLVQPVGSPLSLECTVEGTSNPNLYWYRQAAGRGLQLLFYSVGIGQISSEVPQNLSASRPQDRQFILSSKKLLLSDSGFYLCAWSADRPGEKLFFGSGTQLSVL.

The chain links TRBV27 to TRBJ1-3, with D uncertain. V was pared by 8 bases and J by 2 bases, with 13 bases between. The V gene's germline CDR1 is MNHEY and CDR2 SMNVEV (reference sequence). The CDR3 contains 14 residues. For the CDR3, the DNA is TGTGCCAGCTCCGAGTGGGGTCCTGGAAACACCATATATTTT. As protein: CASSEWGPGNTIYF.

There are a few counts of this clone. The chain carries TRBV18 and TRBJ2-5, with 15 bases lining up with TRBD2. The V gene's germline CDR1 is KGHSH and CDR2 LQKENI. This CDR3 has 21 residues. Unmatched junction bases numbered 13, after V lost 0 bases and J lost 2 bases. CDR3 residues: CASSPPKTGLAGGWGQETQYF. The CDR3 DNA sequence: TGTGCCAGCTCACCACCGAAGACGGGACTAGCGGGGGGCTGGGGACAAGAGACCCAGTACTTC.

The chain has TRBV4-3 and TRBJ2-7; D gene unclear. From germline, CDR1 is LGHNA and CDR2 YSLEER. This CDR3 has 14 residues. Trimming left V 0 bases short and J 7 bases short, with 13 bases between. The CDR3 DNA is TGCGCCAGCAGCCAAGATCGGCGAATGGTAGAGCAGTACTTC. Amino acids: CASSQDRRMVEQYF.

This clone turned up a few times. The chain recombines TRBV4-3 with TRBJ2-1; D is unclear. V was trimmed by 0 bases and J by 10 bases, leaving 13 bases between them. CDR3 length: 14 residues. Germline-derived CDR1 and CDR2 are LGHNA and YSLEER. CDR3: CASSQEPLSSEQFF. CDR3 DNA sequence: TGCGCCAGCAGCCAAGAACCCCTCAGTAGCGAGCAGTTCTTC.

The chain combines TRBV18 with TRBJ2-1, with 12 bases that match TRBD2. The length of the CDR3 is 15 residues. V lost 8 bases, J lost 0 bases, and 2 bases stayed unmatched. Germline V gives CDR1 KGHSH, CDR2 LQKENI. The CDR3 DNA sequence: TGTGCCAGCCGACTAGCGGGGGACTCCTACAATGAGCAGTTCTTC. Protein product: CASRLAGDSYNEQFF.

This clone was seen only a few times. The V and J genes are TRBV7-9 and TRBJ2-3; 8 nucleotides match TRBD2. Germline V lookup: CDR1 SEHNR, CDR2 FQNEAQ (reference sequence). The J segment lost 2 bases and the V segment lost 7 bases, leaving 8 bases of the junction unmatched. This CDR3 comprises 15 residues. The chain's CDR3 is CASTVAGSSTDTQYF. The CDR3 DNA sequence: TGTGCCAGCACTGTAGCGGGGAGTTCCACAGATACGCAGTATTTT.

The chain employs TRBV5-4 and TRBJ1-5; weak D call: TRBD1 (5 bases). Germline CDR1 and CDR2: SGHNT and YYREEE (reference sequence). The CDR3 sequence is 14 residues long. Trimming cost V 5 bases and J 5 bases, with 14 bases left between them. In nucleotides, the CDR3 is TGTGCCAGCAGTCGCGACAGAATGTATCAGCCCCAGCATTTT. Translation gives CASSRDRMYQPQHF.

This clone was seen only a few times. This sequence joins TRBV6-6 and TRBJ1-6, with 11 nucleotides matching TRBD1. The CDR3 runs to 14 residues. CDR1 is MNHNY and CDR2 is SVGAGI in the germline V gene (reference sequence). J lost 9 bases, V lost 10 bases, and 8 bases had no gene match. CDR3 in DNA: TGTGCCACCCAAACCGGGACAGGGGGTTCACCCCTCCACTTT. Translating it yields CATQTGTGGSPLHF.

This chain links TRBV7-2 with TRBJ2-5, with D possibly being TRBD1 (7 bases). Looked up from germline, CDR1 is SGHTA and CDR2 is FQGNSA. This CDR3 region has 16 residues. Trimming left V 1 base short and J 2 bases short, with 14 bases between. The CDR3: CASSLGPPGGQETQYF. The CDR3 DNA sequence: TGTGCCAGCAGCTTAGGGCCTCCAGGGGGGCAAGAGACCCAGTACTTC.

This clone was picked up a small number of times. The V call is TRBV13, the J call TRBJ2-1; 7 bases match TRBD2. CDR3 length: 15 residues. The germline CDR1 and CDR2 sequences are PRHDT and FYEKMQ (reference sequence). Losses at the gene ends were 0 bases for V and 4 bases for J; bases not matched to a gene: 3. The CDR3 protein is CASSLGGRVYNEQFF. CDR3 sequence (DNA): TGTGCCAGCAGCTTAGGTGGGAGGGTATACAATGAGCAGTTCTTC.

This clone was recorded many times. This chain joins TRBV5-4 and TRBJ2-3; the match to TRBD2 covers 9 bases. Germline CDR1 is SGHNT and CDR2 is YYREEE (reference sequence). Unmatched junction bases numbered 6, after V lost 4 bases and J lost 0 bases. The CDR3 has 16 residues. The CDR3 reads CASSPRLAASTDTQYF. In DNA, the CDR3 is TGTGCCAGCAGCCCAAGACTAGCGGCAAGCACAGATACGCAGTATTTT. The whole variable domain, remainder taken from reference TRBV5-4 and TRBJ2-3, is ETGVTQSPTHLIKTRGQQVTLRCSSQSGHNTVSWYQQALGQGPQFIFQYYREEENGRGNFPPRFSGLQFPNYSSELNVNALELDDSALYLCASSPRLAASTDTQYFGPGTRLTVL.

V and J are TRBV27 and TRBJ1-1; D call uncertain. The CDR3 covers 13 residues. V lost 3 bases and J lost 1, with 6 bases in between. The germline gives CDR1 MNHEY, CDR2 SMNVEV (reference sequence). The CDR3 DNA reads TGTGCCAGCAGTTTTCTCGCGAACACTGAAGCTTTCTTT. Its translation is CASSFLANTEAFF.

This clone has more than one count but fewer than ten. Written as DNA, the CDR3 is TGTGCCAGCAGTTACTCTGACGAAACTCGCAATCAGCCCCAGCATTTT. Residues: CASSYSDETRNQPQHF. The rearrangement links TRBV2 to TRBJ1-5, with D hard to call. Germline V gene data show CDR1 as SNHLY and CDR2 as FYNNEI. V was trimmed by 5 bases and J by 2 bases, leaving 16 bases between them. The CDR3 sequence is 16 residues long. The full variable domain, with the rest looked up from reference TRBV2 and TRBJ1-5, is EPEVTQTPSHQVTQMGQEVILRCVPISNHLYFYWYRQILGQKVEFLVSFYNNEISEKSEIFDDQFSVERPDGSNFTLKIRSTKLEDSAMYFCASSYSDETRNQPQHFGDGTRLSIL.

This clone was detected only a few times. Compared with germline, one end of the junction differs, possibly owing to a read error. The rearrangement joins TRBV5-4 to TRBJ1-3; the D gene is possibly TRBD1 (5 bases). The CDR3 loop spans 15 amino acids. CDR1 and CDR2 (germline): SGHNT, YYREEE (reference sequence). CDR3 nucleotides: TGCGCCAGCAGCCAAGACGGACACCCTGGAAACACCATATATTTT. This translates into CASSQDGHPGNTIYF. The full variable domain, rest sourced from reference TRBV5-4 and TRBJ1-3, is ETGVTQSPTHLIKTRGQQVTLRCSSQSGHNTVSWYQQALGQGPQFIFQYYREEENGRGNFPPRFSGLQFPNYSSELNVNALELDDSALYLCASSQDGHPGNTIYFGEGSWLTVV.

This clone was observed a few times. The chain employs TRBV25-1 and TRBJ1-5; D remains ambiguous. Trimming shortened V by 3 bases and J by 6 bases, and 12 bases separated the two germline ends. This CDR3 has 14 residues. Germline-derived CDR1 and CDR2 are MGHDK and SYGVNS. CDR3 DNA sequence: TGTGCCAGCAGTGACCTAGGGTTCGGTCAGCCCCAGCATTTT. This encodes CASSDLGFGQPQHF.

The rearrangement joins TRBV5-8 to TRBJ2-5; 7 positions agree with TRBD2. Trimming removed 2 bases from V and 0 bases from J; junction bases left unmatched: 10. This CDR3 has 17 residues. The germline gives CDR1 SGHTS, CDR2 YDEGEE. In DNA, the CDR3 is TGTGCCAGCAGCTTCGGCCTGTCGCTAGCGGACCAAGAGACCCAGTACTTC. Translating gives CASSFGLSLADQETQYF.